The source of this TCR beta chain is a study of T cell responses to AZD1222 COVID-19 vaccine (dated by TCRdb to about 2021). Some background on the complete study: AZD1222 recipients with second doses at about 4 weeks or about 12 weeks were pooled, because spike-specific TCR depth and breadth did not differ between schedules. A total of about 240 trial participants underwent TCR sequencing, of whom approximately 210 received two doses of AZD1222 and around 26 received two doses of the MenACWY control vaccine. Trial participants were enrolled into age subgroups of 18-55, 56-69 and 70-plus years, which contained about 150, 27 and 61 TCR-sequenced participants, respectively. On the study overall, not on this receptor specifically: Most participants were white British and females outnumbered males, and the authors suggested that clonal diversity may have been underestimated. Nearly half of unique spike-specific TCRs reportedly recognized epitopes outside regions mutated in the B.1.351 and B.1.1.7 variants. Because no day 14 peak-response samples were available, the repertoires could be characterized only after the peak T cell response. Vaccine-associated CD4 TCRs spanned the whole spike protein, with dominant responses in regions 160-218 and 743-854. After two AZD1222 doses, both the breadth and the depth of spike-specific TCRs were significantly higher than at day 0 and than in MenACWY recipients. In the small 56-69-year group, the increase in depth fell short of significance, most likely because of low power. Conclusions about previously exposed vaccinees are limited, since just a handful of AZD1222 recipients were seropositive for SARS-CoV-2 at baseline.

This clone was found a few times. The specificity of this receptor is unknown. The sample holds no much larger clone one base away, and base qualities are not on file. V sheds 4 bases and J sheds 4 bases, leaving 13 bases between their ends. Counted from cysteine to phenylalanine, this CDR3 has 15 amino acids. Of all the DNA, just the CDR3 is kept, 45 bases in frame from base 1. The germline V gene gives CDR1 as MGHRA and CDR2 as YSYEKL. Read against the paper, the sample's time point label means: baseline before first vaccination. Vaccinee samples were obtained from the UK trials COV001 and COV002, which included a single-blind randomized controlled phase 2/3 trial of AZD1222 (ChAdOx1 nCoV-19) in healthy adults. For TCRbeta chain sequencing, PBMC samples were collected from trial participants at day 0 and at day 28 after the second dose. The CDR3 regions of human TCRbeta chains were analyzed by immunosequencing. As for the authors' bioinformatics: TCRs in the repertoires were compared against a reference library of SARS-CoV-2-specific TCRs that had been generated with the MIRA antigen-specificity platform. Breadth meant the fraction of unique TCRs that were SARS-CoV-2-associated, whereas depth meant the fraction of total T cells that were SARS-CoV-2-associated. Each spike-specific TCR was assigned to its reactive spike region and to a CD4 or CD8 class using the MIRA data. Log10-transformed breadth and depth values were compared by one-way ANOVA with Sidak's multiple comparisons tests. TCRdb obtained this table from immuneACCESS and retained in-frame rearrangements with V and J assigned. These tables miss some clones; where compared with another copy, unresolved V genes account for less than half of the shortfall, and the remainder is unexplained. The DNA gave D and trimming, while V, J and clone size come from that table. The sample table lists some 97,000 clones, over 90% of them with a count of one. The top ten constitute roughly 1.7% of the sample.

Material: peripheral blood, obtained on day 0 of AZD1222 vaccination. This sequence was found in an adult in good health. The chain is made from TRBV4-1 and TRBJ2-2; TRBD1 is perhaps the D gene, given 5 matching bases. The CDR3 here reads CASSRGRGATGELFF. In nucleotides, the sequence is TGCGCCAGCAGCCGAGGTCGTGGGGCCACCGGGGAGCTGTTTTTT.